The rows below give T cell receptor beta chains drawn from one sample of a study of blood T cell repertoires in COVID-19. Profiled with immunoSEQ multiplex PCR; TCRdb holds only in-frame clones, not every one. The sample has about 160,000 clones; about 93% are singletons. What was sequenced was peripheral blood. These receptors were obtained from a woman between 45 and 65 years old with acute or convalescent COVID-19. Both conserved end residues are part of each CDR3. The order of the fields is clone size, D gene, J gene, V gene, CDR3 protein, CDR3 DNA. D genes are given only for firm matches. For some rows the clone size is stated as once, few or many, or as a class when expanded; others skip it.

. | TRBD1 | TRBJ1-2 | TRBV6-5 | CASSSTGTYGYTF | TGTGCCAGCAGTTCGACAGGGACCTATGGCTACACCTTC
. | TRBD2 | TRBJ2-7 | TRBV10-2 | CASSLIAGPNEQYF | TGCGCCAGCAGTTTAATAGCGGGGCCCAACGAGCAGTACTTC
. | TRBD1 | TRBJ2-2 | TRBV7-6 | CASSWGQINTGELFF | TGTGCCAGCAGCTGGGGACAGATTAACACCGGGGAGCTGTTTTTT
. | . | TRBJ2-1 | TRBV7-9 | CASSLKQGNEQFF | TGTGCCAGCAGCTTGAAACAGGGTAATGAGCAGTTCTTC
. | TRBD1 | TRBJ2-7 | TRBV5-1 | CASSFGQGRNEQYF | TGCGCCAGCAGCTTTGGACAGGGAAGAAACGAGCAGTACTTC
once | TRBD2 | TRBJ2-7 | TRBV6-5 | CASRAGGSEQYF | TGTGCCTCACGGGCGGGGGGCAGCGAGCAGTACTTC
. | TRBD1 | TRBJ2-2 | TRBV24-1 | CATSGPDRATGELFF | TGTGCCACCAGTGGGCCCGACAGGGCCACCGGGGAGCTGTTTTTT
. | TRBD2 | TRBJ2-1 | TRBV4-1 | CASSQTLAGGYNEQFF | TGCGCCAGCAGCCAAACCCTAGCGGGGGGGTACAATGAGCAGTTCTTC
. | . | TRBJ1-4 | TRBV19 | CASSFQTGGMEKLFF | TGTGCCAGTAGTTTCCAGACAGGCGGTATGGAAAAACTGTTTTTT
. | . | TRBJ1-1 | TRBV27 | CASSLDKMTFTEAFF | TGTGCCAGCAGTTTAGATAAAATGACATTTACTGAAGCTTTCTTT
. | TRBD2 | TRBJ2-1 | TRBV25-1 | CASSDRTSGGYNEQFF | TGTGCCAGCAGTGACCGGACTAGCGGGGGTTACAATGAGCAGTTCTTC
. | . | TRBJ1-5 | TRBV19 | CASSIAAYSNQPQHF | TGTGCCAGTAGTATTGCCGCGTATAGCAATCAGCCCCAGCATTTT
. | TRBD1 | TRBJ1-5 | TRBV7-9 | CASSLGQGDHQPQHF | TGTGCCAGCAGCTTAGGGCAGGGGGATCATCAGCCCCAGCATTTT
once | TRBD2 | TRBJ2-3 | TRBV19 | CASSSLAGGTDTQYF | TGTGCCAGTAGTTCCCTAGCGGGAGGAACAGATACGCAGTATTTT
. | . | TRBJ2-3 | TRBV9 | CASSVEAFSTDTQYF | TGTGCCAGCAGCGTAGAAGCGTTCAGCACAGATACGCAGTATTTT
. | TRBD1 | TRBJ2-7 | TRBV2 | CASLRQGGGYEQYF | TGTGCCAGCCTCAGACAGGGGGGAGGATACGAGCAGTACTTC
once | TRBD2 | TRBJ2-5 | TRBV6-1 | CASSEPGGSRLYF | TGTGCCAGCAGTGAACCGGGGGGTTCCCGACTGTACTTC
. | . | TRBJ1-5 | TRBV4-2 | CASSQTTGGQPQHF | TGTGCCAGCAGCCAGACCACGGGGGGTCAGCCCCAGCATTTT
. | TRBD2 | TRBJ2-1 | TRBV5-4 | CASSPLLAGQNNEQFF | TGTGCCAGCAGCCCGTTACTAGCGGGACAAAACAATGAGCAGTTCTTC
. | . | TRBJ1-4 | TRBV4-1 | CASSQVRGNDEKLFF | TGCGCCAGCAGCCAAGTTAGGGGGAACGATGAAAAACTGTTTTTT
. | . | TRBJ2-4 | TRBV21-1 | CASSKEWDTVAKNIQYF | TGTGCCAGCAGCAAAGAGTGGGACACTGTAGCCAAAAACATTCAGTACTTC
. | TRBD1 | TRBJ1-5 | TRBV6-2/TRBV6-3 | CASSSVASTGKPQHF | TGTGCCAGCAGTTCAGTCGCCTCGACAGGGAAGCCCCAGCATTTT
. | . | TRBJ2-7 | TRBV27 | CASSLGQGSTEQYF | TGTGCCAGCAGTCTGGGACAAGGGAGCACCGAGCAGTACTTC
once | . | TRBJ1-2 | TRBV24-1 | CATTRGRLYGYTF | TGTGCCACCACCCGGGGGAGGCTCTATGGCTACACCTTC
. | . | TRBJ1-5 | TRBV27 | CASSFGPQQPQHF | TGTGCCAGCAGCTTTGGGCCCCAACAGCCCCAGCATTTT
. | . | TRBJ1-5 | TRBV28 | CASTPTAYSNQPQHF | TGTGCCAGCACGCCGACTGCTTATAGCAATCAGCCCCAGCATTTT
. | TRBD2 | TRBJ2-3 | TRBV27 | CASSFGGGVADTQYF | TGTGCCAGCAGTTTCGGCGGGGGGGTGGCAGATACGCAGTATTTT
. | TRBD1 | TRBJ2-2 | TRBV27 | CASSPSTGEWTGELFF | TGTGCCAGCAGTCCCTCGACAGGGGAGTGGACCGGGGAGCTGTTTTTT
once | TRBD1 | TRBJ1-5 | TRBV24-1 | CATSSGTGGLADQPQHF | TGTGCCACCAGCTCCGGGACAGGGGGCCTCGCGGATCAGCCCCAGCATTTT
. | TRBD2 | TRBJ2-5 | TRBV13 | CASSVWGEGSETQYF | TGTGCCAGCAGCGTCTGGGGGGAGGGATCAGAGACCCAGTACTTC
. | TRBD2 | TRBJ2-1 | TRBV5-4 | CASSLYSGTYNEQFF | TGTGCCAGCAGCTTGTATAGCGGGACCTACAATGAGCAGTTCTTC
. | . | TRBJ1-1 | TRBV12-3/TRBV12-4 | CASTSGLSEAFF | TGTGCCAGCACCTCGGGACTCTCTGAAGCTTTCTTT
. | . | TRBJ1-2 | TRBV10-3 | CAISESSSDNRGYTF | TGTGCCATCAGTGAGTCTTCTAGCGACAATAGGGGCTACACCTTC
once | . | TRBJ1-5 | TRBV6-5 | CASSRQAIGQPQHF | TGTGCCAGCAGCAGACAGGCGATAGGTCAGCCCCAGCATTTT
. | . | TRBJ1-2 | TRBV15 | CATSRDGLLGYTF | TGTGCCACCAGCAGAGATGGGCTTTTGGGCTACACCTTC
. | . | TRBJ1-4 | TRBV3-1/TRBV3-2 | CASSQMTDFATNEKLFF | TGTGCCAGCAGCCAAATGACAGATTTCGCAACTAATGAAAAACTGTTTTTT
once | TRBD2 | TRBJ2-7 | TRBV11-2 | CASSNSGGRAYEQYF | TGTGCCAGCAGCAATAGCGGGGGGCGGGCCTACGAGCAGTACTTC